Below are 7 T cell receptor beta chains sequenced from a single sample in a study of cytomegalovirus exposure and HLA in healthy donors. Sequencing used immunoSEQ multiplex PCR; TCRdb keeps in-frame clones, though not all of them. The table includes roughly 100,000 clones, about 88% detected once. Sequencing input: PBMCs. All receptors derive from a woman aged 18-29 years in good health and CMV-seropositive.

J is TRBJ2-2 and V is TRBV27, with 11 bases aligning to TRBD2. V dropped 3 bases and J dropped 2; count of bases not matched to a gene: 8. There are 18 residues in the CDR3. Germline V gives CDR1 MNHEY, CDR2 SMNVEV (reference sequence). The CDR3 sequence: CASSFLVAGGENTGELFF. The CDR3 DNA reads TGTGCCAGCAGTTTTTTGGTAGCGGGGGGGGAAAACACCGGGGAGCTGTTTTTT.

J is TRBJ1-1 and V is TRBV6-6; D may be TRBD1 (6 bases). This CDR3 spans 15 amino acids. The germline V gene has CDR1 MNHNY and CDR2 SVGAGI (reference sequence). V was cut by 7 bases and J by 3 bases, with 18 bases left in between. The CDR3: CASTPLGAPDTEAFF. The CDR3 DNA follows: TGTGCCAGCACACCCTTGGGGGCCCCTGACACTGAAGCTTTCTTT.

This chain uses TRBV30 with TRBJ1-1; possibly TRBD1 for D (5 bases). Germline lookup yields CDR1 GTSNPN and CDR2 SVGIG (reference sequence). This CDR3 comprises 15 residues. Trimming cost V 3 bases and J 4 bases, with 18 bases left between them. Here the CDR3 reads CAWSAPGQGATEAFF. The CDR3 DNA follows: TGTGCCTGGAGCGCCCCCGGGCAAGGGGCCACTGAAGCTTTCTTT.

The CDR3 sequence: CASNTGNYEQYV. For the CDR3, the DNA is TGTGCCAGCAATACAGGGAACTACGAGCAGTACGTC. This chain links TRBV28 with TRBJ2-7; a weak D match, TRBD1 (6 bases). The CDR3 is made up of 12 amino acids. Germline CDR1 and CDR2: MDHEN and SYDVKM. Trimming shortened V by 7 bases and J by 3 bases, and 10 bases separated the two germline ends.

The J gene is TRBJ1-2, the V gene TRBV29-1; TRBD1 agrees at 10 bases. The CDR3 runs to 17 residues. The germline CDR1 and CDR2 sequences are SQVTM and ANQGSEA. Trimming cost V 3 bases and J 0 bases; bases outside gene matches: 10. CDR3 amino acids: CSVDGGTGEAPNYGYTF. The CDR3 DNA reads as TGCAGCGTTGACGGCGGGACAGGGGAGGCCCCTAACTATGGCTACACCTTC.

This clone was found a few times. This chain links TRBV10-3 with TRBJ2-7; 7 positions agree with TRBD2. V lost 6 bases and J lost 1; bases outside the gene matches: 9. The CDR3 length is 15 residues. In germline, CDR1 is ENHRY, CDR2 SYGVKD. Written as DNA, the CDR3 is TGTGCCATCAGCACCGGGAGGTTGTGTTCCTACGAGCAGTACGTC. It is translated as CAISTGRLCSYEQYV.

The chain is built from TRBV5-6 and TRBJ2-7; 7 nucleotides match TRBD1. The germline gives CDR1 SGHDT, CDR2 YYEEEE. Trimming cost V 1 base and J 5 bases; bases outside gene matches: 15. The CDR3 has 17 residues. CDR3 amino acids: CASSLTSTGFEGDEQYV. The DNA of the CDR3 is TGTGCCAGCAGCTTGACCTCGACAGGGTTTGAAGGGGACGAGCAGTACGTC.